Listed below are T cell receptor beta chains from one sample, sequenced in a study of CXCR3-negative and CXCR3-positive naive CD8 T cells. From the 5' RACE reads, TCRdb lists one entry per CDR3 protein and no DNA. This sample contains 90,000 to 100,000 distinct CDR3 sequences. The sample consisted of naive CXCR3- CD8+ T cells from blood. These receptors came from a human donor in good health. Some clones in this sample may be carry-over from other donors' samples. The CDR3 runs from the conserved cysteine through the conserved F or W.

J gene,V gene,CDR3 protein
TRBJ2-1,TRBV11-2,CASSAPRFPYNEQFF
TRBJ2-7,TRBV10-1,CASSQGQGSSYEQYF
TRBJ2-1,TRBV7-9,CASSLAQEQFF
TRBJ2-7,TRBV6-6,CASSYSAPSYEQYF
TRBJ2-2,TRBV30,CACTPDRAPGELFF
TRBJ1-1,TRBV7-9,CASSDRENTEAFF
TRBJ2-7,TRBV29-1,CSVVESLRAEQYF
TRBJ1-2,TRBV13,CASSLNRVDGYTF
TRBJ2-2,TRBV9,CASSVEGRGPGRDTGELFF
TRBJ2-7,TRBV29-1,CSVQGLGEQYF
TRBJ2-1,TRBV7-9,CASSPNRQGNSEQFF
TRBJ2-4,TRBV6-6,CASSSQAENIQYF
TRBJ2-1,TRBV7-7,CASSLDGGTYNEQFF
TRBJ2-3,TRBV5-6,CASSLELAGGSTDTQYF
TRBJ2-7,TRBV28,CASSSSERLDEQYF